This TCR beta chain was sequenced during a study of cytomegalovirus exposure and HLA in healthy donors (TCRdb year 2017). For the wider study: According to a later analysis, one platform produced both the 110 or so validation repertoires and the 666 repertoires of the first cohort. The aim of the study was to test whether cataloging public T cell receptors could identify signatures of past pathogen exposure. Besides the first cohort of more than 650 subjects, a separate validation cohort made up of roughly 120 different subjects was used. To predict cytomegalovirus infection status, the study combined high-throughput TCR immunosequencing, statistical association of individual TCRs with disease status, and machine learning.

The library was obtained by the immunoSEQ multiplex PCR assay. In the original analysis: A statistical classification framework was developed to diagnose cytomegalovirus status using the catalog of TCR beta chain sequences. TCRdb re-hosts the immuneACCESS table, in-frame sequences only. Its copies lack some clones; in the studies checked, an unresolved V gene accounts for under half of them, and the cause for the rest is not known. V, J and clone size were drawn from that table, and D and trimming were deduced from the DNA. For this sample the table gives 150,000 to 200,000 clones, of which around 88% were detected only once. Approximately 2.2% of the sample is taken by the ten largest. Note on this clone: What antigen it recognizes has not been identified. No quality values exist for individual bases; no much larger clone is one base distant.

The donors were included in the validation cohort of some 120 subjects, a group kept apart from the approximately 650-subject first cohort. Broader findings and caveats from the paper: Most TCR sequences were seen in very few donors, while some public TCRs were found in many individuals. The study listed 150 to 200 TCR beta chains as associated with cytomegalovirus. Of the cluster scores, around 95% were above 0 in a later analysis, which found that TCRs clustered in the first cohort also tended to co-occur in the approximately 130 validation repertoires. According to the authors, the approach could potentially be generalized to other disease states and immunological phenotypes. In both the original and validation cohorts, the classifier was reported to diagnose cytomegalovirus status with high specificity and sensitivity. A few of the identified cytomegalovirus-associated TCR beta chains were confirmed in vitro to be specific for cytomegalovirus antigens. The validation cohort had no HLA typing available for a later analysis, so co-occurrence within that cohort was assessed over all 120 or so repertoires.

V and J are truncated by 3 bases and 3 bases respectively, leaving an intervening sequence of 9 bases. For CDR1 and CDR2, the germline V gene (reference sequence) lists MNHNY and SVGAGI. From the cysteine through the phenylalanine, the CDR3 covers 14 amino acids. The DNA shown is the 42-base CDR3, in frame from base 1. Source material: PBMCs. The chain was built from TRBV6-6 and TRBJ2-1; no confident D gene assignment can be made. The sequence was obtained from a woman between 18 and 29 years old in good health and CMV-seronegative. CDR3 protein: CASSYHELYNEQFF. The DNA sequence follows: TGTGCCAGCAGTTATCATGAGCTCTACAATGAGCAGTTCTTC.